The 5 T cell receptor beta chains reported below all come from one sample, sequenced in a study of T cell responses to AZD1222 COVID-19 vaccine (dated by TCRdb to about 2021). Per the publication, the time point label means: about 28 days (+/-7) after the second vaccine dose. Library preparation was by the immunoSEQ multiplex PCR assay. TCRdb took over this immuneACCESS table, retaining in-frame rearrangements with V and J assigned. Such tables are incomplete; in checked studies, under half of the missing clones stem from an unresolved V gene, and the remainder is unexplained. Recorded for this sample are about 180,000 clones; about 91% of them occurred a single time. The top ten constitute 11% of the sample. The input for sequencing was peripheral blood, taken 28 days after the second AZD1222 dose. The receptor set was obtained from an adult who received the AZD1222 COVID-19 vaccine.

The CDR3 here is CASSQVSGAGTNEKLFF. The CDR3 bases are TGTGCCAGCAGCCAAGTGTCAGGGGCAGGAACTAATGAAAAACTGTTTTTT. The J gene is TRBJ1-4, the V gene TRBV4-2, with D perhaps matching TRBD1 (6 bases). Germline values: CDR1 LGHNA, CDR2 YNFKEQ. The CDR3 is made up of 17 amino acids. The ends were cut back, 1 base at V and 1 base at J, with 13 bases in the middle.

This clone was picked up a small number of times. The CDR3 nucleotides read TGTGCCAGCAGCAAACGAGAAACAGGGTTAACAGATACGCAGTATTTT. It encodes CASSKRETGLTDTQYF. J is TRBJ2-3 and V is TRBV21-1; whether TRBD1, the table's D call, matches the DNA was not checked. TRBV21-1 is a pseudogene segment. CDR3 length: 16 residues.

This clone was counted between two and nine times. This chain joins TRBV10-2 and TRBJ2-3; D remains ambiguous. Germline V lookup: CDR1 WSHSY, CDR2 SAAADI. The CDR3 spans 12 residues. Trimming removed 4 bases at V and 3 bases at J, with 5 bases between. For the CDR3, the DNA is TGCGCCAGCAGTGCCGGGACAGATACGCAGTATTTT. Its translation is CASSAGTDTQYF.

The chain has TRBV3-1 (or the pseudogene TRBV3-2) and TRBJ1-3, with D unresolved. The V end was cut by 6 bases, the J end by 4 bases, with 16 bases between. The germline gives CDR1 LGHDT, CDR2 YNNKEL (reference sequence). This CDR3 comprises 15 residues. This CDR3 reads CASSYSDVSGNTIYF. The CDR3, as DNA: TGTGCCAGCAGTTATTCGGACGTGTCGGGAAACACCATATATTTT.

This clone turned up a few times. For the CDR3, the DNA is TGTGCCAGCAGCGTAGCACGGGGGCACGGTGGCTACACCTTC. Protein: CASSVARGHGGYTF. The gene calls are TRBV9 and TRBJ1-2, with TRBD1 as a possible D gene (6 bases). The CDR3 extends over 14 amino acids. V was pared by 0 bases and J by 7 bases, with 13 bases between. From germline, CDR1 is SGDLS and CDR2 YYNGEE.